One sample yielded the 19 T cell receptor beta chains listed below, sequenced in a study of shared clonotypes between healthy human individuals. Assay used: immunoSEQ multiplex PCR; TCRdb lists only in-frame clones, some missing. The table has 450,000 to 700,000 clones, nearly 97% seen once. CD45RO negativity and positive selection for CCR7 defined naive CD8 cells, a population that excluded terminally differentiated effector memory CD45RA+ cells. The sample comprised naive CD8+ T cells sorted from blood. Receptors originate from a woman aged 25 to 39 in good health.

This clone was found once. This chain's CDR3 is CASSQGGRGRYEQYF. The CDR3 DNA reads as TGCGCCAGCAGCCAAGGGGGCCGGGGACGGTACGAGCAGTACTTC. The chain employs TRBV4-1 and TRBJ2-5; D could derive from TRBD1 or TRBD2 (5 bases each). The end of the DNA fits TRBJ2-7 better, so the J call may be wrong. This CDR3 region has 15 residues. Germline values: CDR1 MGHRA, CDR2 YSYEKL.

A remark on this clone: This specimen includes other DNA sequences encoding the same CDR3. The chain is built from TRBV28 and TRBJ2-1, with D unclear. From germline, CDR1 is MDHEN and CDR2 SYDVKM. CDR3 size: 10 residues. Trimming cost V 6 bases and J 6 bases, with 3 bases left between them. In DNA, the CDR3 is TGTGCCAGCAGCTTCAATGAGCAGTTCTTC. This sequence encodes CASSFNEQFF. Supplemented by reference TRBV28 and TRBJ2-1, the full variable domain reads DVKVTQSSRYLVKRTGEKVFLECVQDMDHENMFWYRQDPGLGLRLIYFSYDVKMKEKGDIPEGYSVSREKKERFSLILESASTNQTSMYLCASSFNEQFFGPGTRLTVL.

This clone was recorded only once. The chain has TRBV13 and TRBJ2-7, with 11 bases identical to TRBD2. The V gene end was trimmed by 4 bases and the J gene end by 4 bases; junction bases not matched to a gene: 9. CDR3 length equals 16 residues. Germline V lookup: CDR1 PRHDT, CDR2 FYEKMQ (reference sequence). CDR3 in amino acids: CASSWTSGPSYYEQYF. The CDR3 nucleotides read TGTGCCAGCAGCTGGACTAGCGGGCCGAGTTATTACGAGCAGTACTTC.

The chain employs TRBV19 and TRBJ1-5; no definite D call. The V end was cut by 4 bases, the J end by 0 bases, with 13 bases between. This CDR3 is 16 amino acids long. The germline V gene has CDR1 LNHDA and CDR2 SQIVND (reference sequence). CDR3 amino acids: CASSTPTSYSNQPQHF. As DNA, the CDR3 is TGTGCCAGTAGTACCCCGACATCGTATAGCAATCAGCCCCAGCATTTT.

Written as DNA, the CDR3 is TGTGCCAGCAGTACTACTCCCCGGTCTTTTGGAGAGCAGTACTTC. Amino acid sequence: CASSTTPRSFGEQYF. This sequence joins TRBV6-5 and TRBJ2-7; D uncertain. Trimming cost V 5 bases and J 7 bases, with 21 bases left between them. The CDR3 length is 15 residues. Germline V gene sequence: CDR1 MNHEY, CDR2 SVGAGI.

The chain is built from TRBV27 and TRBJ1-6; a possible D gene is TRBD1 (5 bases). The V gene's germline CDR1 is MNHEY and CDR2 SMNVEV (reference sequence). The CDR3 has 16 amino acids. Between the trimmed V and J ends, which lost 3 bases and 10 bases, there was a span of 19 bases. The CDR3: CASSLSLGVTNSPLHF. As DNA, the CDR3 is TGTGCCAGCAGTTTGTCACTAGGGGTAACCAACTCACCCCTCCACTTT.

This clone has only one observation. This chain uses TRBV10-2 with TRBJ2-1, with TRBD2 identical over 11 bases. Germline V gives CDR1 WSHSY, CDR2 SAAADI. The CDR3 loop spans 17 amino acids. J gave up 3 bases and V 8 bases, and 12 bases lay outside the gene matches. This CDR3 reads CASSSLAGGIVYNEQFF. CDR3 DNA sequence: TGCGCCAGCTCGTCTCTAGCGGGAGGAATTGTCTACAATGAGCAGTTCTTC.

The chain recombines TRBV7-9 with TRBJ1-5; no clear D gene. CDR1 is SEHNR and CDR2 is FQNEAQ in the germline V gene (reference sequence). The V and J ends lost 6 bases and 4 bases respectively, with 7 bases between them. This CDR3 is 12 amino acids long. This CDR3 reads CASSVRNQPQHF. The DNA for the CDR3 is TGTGCCAGCAGTGTCAGAAATCAGCCCCAGCATTTT.

In its sample, this clone was seen once. The rearrangement uses TRBV5-1 and TRBJ2-6; TRBD1 matches 8 bases. The ends lost 4 bases at V and 2 bases at J; junction bases unmatched: 2. CDR1 SGHRS and CDR2 YFSETQ come from the germline V gene. The CDR3 covers 15 residues. The CDR3 region is CASSLDRAGANVLTF. In DNA, the CDR3 is TGCGCCAGCAGCCTGGACAGGGCTGGGGCCAACGTCCTGACTTTC.

The chain recombines TRBV30 with TRBJ1-2; 7 nucleotides match TRBD1. Per germline, CDR1 GTSNPN and CDR2 SVGIG (reference sequence). Trimming at V came to 0 bases and at J to 4 bases, leaving 11 bases not matched to a gene. The CDR3 spans 16 residues. The CDR3 DNA reads as TGTGCCTGGAGTGTGGGACAGCCATCTCTCCTCTATGGCTACACCTTC. Amino acids: CAWSVGQPSLLYGYTF. Full variable domain (remainder filled in from reference TRBV30 and TRBJ1-2): SQTIHQWPATLVQPVGSPLSLECTVEGTSNPNLYWYRQAAGRGLQLLFYSVGIGQISSEVPQNLSASRPQDRQFILSSKKLLLSDSGFYLCAWSVGQPSLLYGYTFGSGTRLTVV.

This chain joins TRBV28 and TRBJ2-2; D tentatively fits TRBD1 or TRBD2 (6 bases each). This CDR3 comprises 13 residues. CDR1 and CDR2 (germline): MDHEN, SYDVKM. Trimming removed 8 bases from V and 4 bases from J, with 11 bases in between. This CDR3 is CASSWGATGELFF. Here the CDR3 DNA reads TGTGCCAGCTCTTGGGGGGCCACCGGGGAGCTGTTTTTT.

This chain joins TRBV7-9 and TRBJ1-1, with no clear D. CDR1 and CDR2 (germline): SEHNR, FQNEAQ (reference sequence). V lost 2 bases to trimming and J lost 6 bases, with 7 bases between them. This CDR3 is built from 12 residues. DNA for the CDR3: TGTGCCAGCAGCTTAATTTTCCCTGAAGCTTTCTTT. Residues: CASSLIFPEAFF.

The chain has TRBV2 and TRBJ2-1; 8 bases line up with TRBD2. The germline CDR1 and CDR2 sequences are SNHLY and FYNNEI. The CDR3 is 12 residues long. CDR3 bases: TGTGCGAGCGGGAGCTCCTACAATGAGCAGTTCTTC. This gives the protein CASGSSYNEQFF.

This clone occurred once. The V call is TRBV7-9, the J call TRBJ2-2, with TRBD1 identical over 9 bases. With V trimmed by 7 bases and J by 5 bases, 11 bases remained unmatched. This CDR3 spans 16 amino acids. Looked up from germline, CDR1 is SEHNR and CDR2 is FQNEAQ (reference sequence). Here the CDR3 reads CASTSSGTGPTGELFF. The CDR3 nucleotides are TGTGCCAGCACCTCATCCGGGACAGGGCCTACCGGGGAGCTGTTTTTT.

In this sample, this clone turned up once. This chain uses TRBV4-2 with TRBJ1-2, with 7 bases identical to TRBD1. Germline V gene sequence: CDR1 LGHNA, CDR2 YNFKEQ. V dropped 0 bases and J dropped 5; count of bases not matched to a gene: 6. There are 15 residues in the CDR3. DNA of the CDR3: TGTGCCAGCAGCCAAGAGAGGGACAGCAGATATGGCTACACCTTC. It yields the protein CASSQERDSRYGYTF.

This chain connects TRBV28 to TRBJ1-2, with D hard to call. This CDR3 contains 15 residues. The V gene lost 6 bases and the J gene lost 4 bases, with 18 bases spanning the gap. CDR1 is MDHEN and CDR2 is SYDVKM in the germline V gene. The CDR3 is CASRKQYSLGYGYTF. The CDR3 nucleotides are TGTGCCAGCAGAAAACAGTACTCCTTAGGCTATGGCTACACCTTC.

The genes are TRBV5-1 and TRBJ2-2; TRBD1 aligns across 9 bases. The CDR3 is made up of 17 amino acids. Germline V lookup: CDR1 SGHRS, CDR2 YFSETQ. Trimming at V came to 3 bases and at J to 6 bases, leaving 12 bases not matched to a gene. The CDR3 loop reads CASSWESGTGYSGELFF. CDR3 in DNA: TGCGCCAGCAGCTGGGAATCCGGGACAGGGTATTCCGGGGAGCTGTTTTTT.

The chain employs TRBV29-1 and TRBJ2-5; 9 positions agree with TRBD1. The DNA end favors TRBJ2-7, so the J call may be wrong. The CDR3 totals 12 residues. Germline CDR1 and CDR2: SQVTM and ANQGSEA. CDR3 in amino acids: CSVTGGLYEQYF. The CDR3 coding sequence is TGCAGCGTAACAGGGGGCCTCTACGAGCAGTACTTC.

The chain employs TRBV6-5 and TRBJ2-7; 11 positions agree with TRBD2. With 0 bases clipped from V and 1 base from J, the junction kept 2 bases outside the gene matches. The CDR3 has 16 amino acids. The germline CDR1 and CDR2 sequences are MNHEY and SVGAGI. The CDR3 here is CASSYSTSGTSYEQYF. The DNA for the CDR3 is TGTGCCAGCAGTTACTCGACTAGCGGGACTTCCTACGAGCAGTACTTC.